One sample yielded the 18 T cell receptor beta chains listed below, sequenced in a study of persistence of HIV-infected CD4 T cells. Sequencing used immunoSEQ version 4 in survey mode. Produced via immunoSEQ multiplex PCR; TCRdb's table is partial and in-frame only. The sample records approximately 65,000 clones, roughly 77% being singletons. Cells were stimulated with overlapping HIV-1 Gag 15-mer peptides. CD40L/CD69 double-negative CD45RO-high memory CD4+ T cells were collected. Their recognized antigens are unknown. Sequencing was performed on CD4+ T cells sorted from PBMCs after 18-hour stimulation, taken from a patient who received antiretroviral therapy. Every receptor here comes from an adult man with HIV who was CMV-seropositive.

CDR3 DNA: TGTGCCAGCAGACCTACTAGCGGGGGGGCAAATGAGCAGTTCTTC. Translating gives CASRPTSGGANEQFF. This chain links TRBV28 with TRBJ2-1; 13 positions match TRBD2. The germline V gene encodes CDR1 MDHEN and CDR2 SYDVKM. The CDR3 sequence is 15 residues long. V lost 6 bases to trimming and J lost 7 bases; unmatched junction nucleotides: 6.

This rearrangement joins TRBV3-1 (or the pseudogene TRBV3-2) to TRBJ1-3; 8 bases map to TRBD1. Germline CDR1 is LGHDT and CDR2 is YNNKEL (reference sequence). The CDR3 totals 15 residues. Trimming removed 4 bases from V and 0 bases from J; junction bases left unmatched: 2. Here the CDR3 DNA reads TGTGCCAGCAGCCTAACAGGGGGCTCTGGAAACACCATATATTTT. Translation gives CASSLTGGSGNTIYF.

This sequence joins TRBV20-1 and TRBJ2-7; D unclear. Germline-derived CDR1 and CDR2 are DFQATT and SNEGSKA (reference sequence). V lost 3 bases, J lost 5 bases, and 8 bases lay in between. CDR3 length: 11 amino acids. This CDR3 is CSASKTHEQYF. In nucleotides, the CDR3 is TGCAGTGCTAGCAAAACCCACGAGCAGTACTTC.

This chain connects TRBV7-2 to TRBJ2-7, with D perhaps TRBD1 (6 bases). V was cut by 3 bases and J by 2 bases, with 11 bases left in between. Germline CDR1 is SGHTA and CDR2 is FQGNSA. The CDR3 totals 14 residues. CDR3 nucleotide sequence: TGTGCCAGCAGCTTCTCAGGACAGACCTACGAGCAGTACTTC. Translation: CASSFSGQTYEQYF.

The gene calls are TRBV28 and TRBJ2-3; either TRBD1 or TRBD2 may fit D (6 bases each). The CDR3 runs to 16 residues. The V end was cut by 6 bases, the J end by 0 bases, with 16 bases between. Germline lookup yields CDR1 MDHEN and CDR2 SYDVKM. CDR3 in DNA: TGTGCCAGCAGCCCTCAAGGGGGGCTCAGCACAGATACGCAGTATTTT. Protein: CASSPQGGLSTDTQYF.

CDR3 residues: CASTLGDSPLHF. The DNA for the CDR3 is TGTGCCAGCACCCTGGGGGATTCACCCCTCCACTTT. V is TRBV12-3 or TRBV12-4 and J is TRBJ1-6; weak D call: TRBD1 (5 bases). The CDR3 runs to 12 residues. V lost 7 bases and J lost 8, with 9 bases in between.

The chain employs TRBV29-1 and TRBJ2-7; D ambiguous. Germline V gene lookup returns CDR1 SQVTM and CDR2 ANQGSEA. CDR3 length: 12 residues. The V and J ends lost 4 bases and 3 bases respectively, with 10 bases between them. Here the CDR3 reads CSVVRQNYEQYF. CDR3 nucleotide sequence: TGCAGCGTTGTGAGGCAGAACTACGAGCAGTACTTC.

The V call is TRBV12-3 or TRBV12-4, the J call TRBJ1-2; D possibly corresponds to TRBD1 (6 bases). Trimming took 3 bases from V and 10 from J, leaving 12 bases between them. CDR3 length: 12 residues. CDR3 nucleotide sequence: TGTGCCAGCAGTTTGGGGGCAGGGTACTACACCTTC. Translating it yields CASSLGAGYYTF.

The chain links TRBV6-5 to TRBJ2-7; D call uncertain. CDR1 is MNHEY, CDR2 SVGAGI, per germline. The CDR3 loop spans 14 amino acids. Trimming left V 7 bases short and J 2 bases short, with 15 bases between. The CDR3 region has the DNA TGTGCCAGCATAGGGTCAGCCCCTACCTACGAGCAGTACTTC. It specifies CASIGSAPTYEQYF.

This clone occurred once. The V and J genes are TRBV5-1 and TRBJ2-7, with a weak D call TRBD2 (7 bases). The CDR3 runs to 15 residues. The V end lost 1 base, the J end lost 7 bases, and 18 bases lay between the germline ends. CDR1 and CDR2 (germline): SGHRS, YFSETQ. In nucleotides, the CDR3 is TGCGCCAGCAGCTTGAGGGGGGGGCGTGAGGAAGAGCAGTACTTC. It is translated as CASSLRGGREEEQYF.

The V call is TRBV29-1, the J call TRBJ1-3; no reliable D call. Between the trimmed V and J ends, which lost 7 bases and 3 bases, there was a span of 10 bases. CDR3 length equals 12 residues. CDR1 and CDR2 from the germline V gene are SQVTM and ANQGSEA. CDR3 DNA sequence: TGCAGCGCCTCCAAGAGTGGAAACACCATATATTTT. Residues: CSASKSGNTIYF.

The chain has TRBV29-1 and TRBJ1-1; a possible D gene is TRBD1 (6 bases). The CDR3 is 12 residues long. V was shortened by 7 bases and J by 5 bases, with 14 bases between the two germline ends. The germline CDR1 and CDR2 sequences are SQVTM and ANQGSEA. CDR3 in DNA: TGCAGCGCCCTTCTTAGGGGGACTGAAGCTTTCTTT. Translation: CSALLRGTEAFF. The entire variable domain, with the rest obtained from reference TRBV29-1 and TRBJ1-1, is as follows: SAVISQKPSRDICQRGTSLTIQCQVDSQVTMMFWYRQQPGQSLTLIATANQGSEATYESGFVIDKFPISRPNLTFSTLTVSNMSPEDSSIYLCSALLRGTEAFFGQGTRLTVV.

This clone was counted once. The chain employs TRBV3-1 (or the pseudogene TRBV3-2) and TRBJ2-7; D is ambiguous. V was trimmed by 1 base and J by 3 bases, leaving 13 bases between them. This CDR3 comprises 15 residues. Germline loops: CDR1 LGHDT, CDR2 YNNKEL (reference sequence). In DNA, the CDR3 is TGTGCCAGCAGCCAAGGAGCTGAAACCCTCTACGAGCAGTACTTC. Translating gives CASSQGAETLYEQYF.

The rearrangement links TRBV5-4 to TRBJ2-5; 7 bases fit TRBD1. With 5 bases clipped from V and 1 base from J, the junction kept 5 bases outside the gene matches. This CDR3 has 14 residues. Germline CDR1 SGHNT, CDR2 YYREEE (reference sequence). The chain's CDR3 is CASRRDRAQETQYF. The CDR3 nucleotides read TGTGCCAGCAGGAGGGACAGAGCCCAAGAGACCCAGTACTTC. Full variable domain (outside the CDR3, taken from reference TRBV5-4 and TRBJ2-5): ETGVTQSPTHLIKTRGQQVTLRCSSQSGHNTVSWYQQALGQGPQFIFQYYREEENGRGNFPPRFSGLQFPNYSSELNVNALELDDSALYLCASRRDRAQETQYFGPGTRLLVL.

The chain couples TRBV18 to TRBJ2-7; no reliable D call. Between the trimmed V and J ends, which lost 5 bases and 4 bases, there was a span of 12 bases. This CDR3 has 13 amino acids. Germline loops: CDR1 KGHSH, CDR2 LQKENI. The CDR3 DNA follows: TGTGCCAGCTCAACGACAACCTCTTACGAGCAGTACTTC. Its translation is CASSTTTSYEQYF.

This clone was observed a handful of times. The chain is built from TRBV5-6 and TRBJ2-3; TRBD1 is a possible D gene (5 bases). CDR3 length equals 14 residues. V lost 1 base and J 0 bases, leaving 6 bases between the germline ends. Germline V CDR1 and CDR2: SGHDT, YYEEEE. The CDR3 loop reads CASSLTGSTDTQYF. The DNA for the CDR3 is TGTGCCAGCAGCTTGACAGGTAGCACAGATACGCAGTATTTT.

The rearrangement joins TRBV3-1 (or the pseudogene TRBV3-2) to TRBJ2-3; D perhaps matches TRBD2 (5 bases). CDR1 is LGHDT, CDR2 YNNKEL, per germline (reference sequence). Trimming removed 4 bases at V and 2 bases at J, with 10 bases between. CDR3 length equals 14 residues. The CDR3 reads CASSRLGVTDTQYF. For the CDR3, the DNA is TGTGCCAGCAGCCGACTGGGAGTCACAGATACGCAGTATTTT.

The V gene is TRBV28, the J gene TRBJ2-2; D possibly corresponds to TRBD1 (6 bases). This CDR3 comprises 14 residues. V was shortened by 7 bases and J by 0 bases, with 9 bases between the two germline ends. Germline-derived CDR1 and CDR2 are MDHEN and SYDVKM. CDR3 coding DNA: TGTGCCAGCATGAGGACAGCGAACACCGGGGAGCTGTTTTTT. The encoded protein is CASMRTANTGELFF.